A selection of T cell receptor beta chains follows, all from one sample in a study of T cell responses to AZD1222 COVID-19 vaccine. Some clones are missing from TCRdb's copy, which holds only in-frame ones; the method was immunoSEQ multiplex PCR. This sample carries more than 35,000 clones, 80% of them seen once, and the ten largest clones take less than 25%. The sequencing used peripheral blood, collected 28 days after the second dose of the MenACWY control vaccine. These receptors were obtained from an adult who received the MenACWY meningococcal vaccine as a control. Both conserved end residues are part of each CDR3. A D gene is named only where the DNA matches it firmly. Size is omitted from some rows. Given values are once, few, many or a class for expanded clones.

>TRBV5-8|TRBJ1-5|.|.
TGTGCCAGCAGCTTTTTGCACAGCAATCAGCCCCAGCATTTT
CASSFLHSNQPQHF
>TRBV25-1|TRBJ2-7|TRBD1|once
TGTGCCAGCAGTGGTACAGGGGTACCTCCGTACGAGCAGTACTTC
CASSGTGVPPYEQYF
>TRBV25-1|TRBJ1-1|.|.
TGTGCCAGCAGTGAATACAGGAACACTGAAGCTTTCTTT
CASSEYRNTEAFF
>TRBV6-2/TRBV6-3|TRBJ1-5|TRBD1|.
TGTGCCAGCAGTTACTCCGGGACAGGGGATTTCGGTCAGCCCCAGCATTTT
CASSYSGTGDFGQPQHF
>TRBV6-4|TRBJ2-2|.|.
TGTGCCAGCAGTATGAGGGCGGCCGGGGAGCTGTTTTTT
CASSMRAAGELFF
>TRBV5-4|TRBJ1-2|.|.
TGTGCCAGCACCCACATGGGGTCTACACCGCCCTATGGCTACACCTTC
CASTHMGSTPPYGYTF
>TRBV28|TRBJ1-1|.|once
TGTGCCAGCAGCCCGGCGCTAGTTGGAGCTTTCTTT
CASSPALVGAFF
>TRBV19|TRBJ1-5|.|once
TGTGCCAGTGGGGGGACTCAGCCCCAGCATTTT
CASGGTQPQHF
>TRBV19|TRBJ1-2|TRBD1|few
TGTGCCAGTAGTATAGCCGGGACAGACCCTAACTATGGCTACACCTTC
CASSIAGTDPNYGYTF
>TRBV11-2|TRBJ2-7|.|.
TGTGCCAGCAGCCACGGGACCTCCGAGCAGTACTTC
CASSHGTSEQYF
>TRBV19|TRBJ1-3|.|few
TGTGCCAGTATCCATATCGGACGGCGCTCTGGAAACACCATATATTTT
CASIHIGRRSGNTIYF
>TRBV12-3/TRBV12-4|TRBJ1-2|.|.
TGTGCCAGCACCTCGAGATCAGCCCATGGCTACACCTTC
CASTSRSAHGYTF
>TRBV27|TRBJ2-3|.|.
TGTGCCAGCAGGAGACGGGTTTCCAGGGGATTCACAGATACGCAGTATTTT
CASRRRVSRGFTDTQYF
>TRBV30|TRBJ1-6|.|.
TGTGCCTGGAGTGTTCTGGGAACCTCACCCCTCCACTTT
CAWSVLGTSPLHF
>TRBV19|TRBJ2-3|.|once
TGTGCCAGTAGGGAGCGGAGCACAGATACGCAGTATTTT
CASRERSTDTQYF
>TRBV27|TRBJ1-5|.|.
TGTGCCAGCTCCGGGGGGTTTGGGCCCCAGCATTTT
CASSGGFGPQHF
>TRBV28|TRBJ1-2|TRBD1|.
TGTGCCAGCAGCCCACTTTCGACAGGGCAGGGCTACACCTTC
CASSPLSTGQGYTF
>TRBV6-5|TRBJ2-1|.|.
TGTGCCAGCAGGAGGACGAACCTAAGTGGGCATGAGCAGTTCTTC
CASRRTNLSGHEQFF
>TRBV10-1|TRBJ1-1|TRBD1|.
TGCGCCAGCAGTGCAGGGGGCTCGTTGACTGAAGCTTTCTTT
CASSAGGSLTEAFF
>TRBV5-1|TRBJ2-1|TRBD2|.
TGCGCCAGCAGCTCCCTCGGGCTAGCGGGGGGTGGCAATGAGCAGTTCTTC
CASSSLGLAGGGNEQFF
>TRBV27|TRBJ2-1|TRBD2|.
TGTGCCAGCAGTTCGCCCTTACTAGCGAGCTCCTACAATGAGCAGTTCTTC
CASSSPLLASSYNEQFF
>TRBV5-4|TRBJ1-2|.|.
TGTGCCAGCGGGAGCTTACAGGGCCGCCTTGGTGGCTACACCTTC
CASGSLQGRLGGYTF
>TRBV7-9|TRBJ1-4|.|.
TGTGCCAGCAGCTTAGAAGAGAGGGAAAAACTGTTTTTT
CASSLEEREKLFF
>TRBV7-2|TRBJ2-1|.|.
TGTGCCAGCAGCTGGCAGGGTTGGGGCAATGAGCAGTTCTTC
CASSWQGWGNEQFF
>TRBV24-1|TRBJ1-2|.|.
TGTGCCACCAGCCTTACGAACTATGGCTACACCTTC
CATSLTNYGYTF
>TRBV19|TRBJ2-1|.|few
TGTGCCAGTACCGATTACAATGAGCAGTTCTTC
CASTDYNEQFF
>TRBV6-2/TRBV6-3|TRBJ2-2|.|.
TGTGCCAGCAGCCGGACGCCTGGACAGCCGGGGGGGGAGCTGTTTTTT
CASSRTPGQPGGELFF
>TRBV15|TRBJ1-5|TRBD1|.
TGTGCCACCAGCCAAGAAAGGACAGGGGGCAGCAATCAGCCCCAGCATTTT
CATSQERTGGSNQPQHF
>TRBV5-8|TRBJ2-3|.|.
TGTGCCAGCAGCTTGGACAGGGGCACAGATACGCAGTATTTT
CASSLDRGTDTQYF
>TRBV25-1|TRBJ1-2|.|.
TGTGCCAGCAGTGCCACAGGGAACTATGGCTACACCTTC
CASSATGNYGYTF
>TRBV3-1/TRBV3-2|TRBJ2-5|TRBD2|few
TGTGCCAGCAGCCGCGCGGGAGGCCAAGAGACCCAGTACTTC
CASSRAGGQETQYF
>TRBV6-5|TRBJ1-5|.|few
TGTGCCAGCGGGCGAGAGGGAGATCAGCCCCAGCATTTT
CASGREGDQPQHF
>TRBV10-1|TRBJ1-6|.|few
TGCGCCAGCAGAGCGAGGGAGAATTCACCCCTCCACTTT
CASRARENSPLHF
>TRBV11-2|TRBJ2-7|TRBD1|.
TGTGCCAGCAGCCCCCGGGACAGGTTAACCTACGAGCAGTACTTC
CASSPRDRLTYEQYF
>TRBV29-1|TRBJ2-5|.|.
TGCAGCGTTGTCCAGGGGGGAGAGACCCAGTACTTC
CSVVQGGETQYF
>TRBV19|TRBJ1-1|.|.
TGTGCCAGTAGGGATTGGCAGGGAATTTCTGAAGCTTTCTTT
CASRDWQGISEAFF